A selection of T cell receptor beta chains follows, all from one sample in a study of cytomegalovirus exposure and HLA in healthy donors. Method: immunoSEQ multiplex PCR; TCRdb's copy keeps in-frame clones and lacks some. This table has some 110,000 clones, around 80% appearing once. What was sequenced was PBMCs. Receptor source: a woman aged 18-29 years in good health and CMV-seropositive. Both conserved end residues are part of each CDR3. The D gene is left open where the match is weak. Clone size is not always given. Where it is, it says once, few, many or a class for expanded clones.

d_gene	abundance	len	v_gene	j_gene	CDR3aa	CDR3nt
-	-	13	TRBV19	TRBJ2-3	CASRRQSTDTQYF	TGTGCCAGTCGTAGACAGAGCACAGATACGCAGTATTTT
-	-	13	TRBV5-5	TRBJ2-7	CASRGGSTYEQYF	TGTGCCAGCAGGGGCGGGTCCACCTACGAGCAGTACTTC
TRBD2	-	12	TRBV30	TRBJ2-4	CACAGAGNIQYF	TGTGCCTGCGCGGGAGCGGGAAACATTCAGTACTTC
TRBD1	once	14	TRBV4-1	TRBJ1-2	CASSQGQNNYGYTF	TGCGCCAGCAGCCAGGGACAGAATAACTATGGCTACACCTTC
-	-	10	TRBV2	TRBJ2-1	CASSPLEQFF	TGTGCCAGCAGCCCCCTTGAGCAGTTCTTC
-	-	13	TRBV6-5	TRBJ2-1	CASSFPDSIMEFF	TGTGCCAGCAGTTTCCCGGACTCGATCATGGAGTTCTTC
-	few	14	TRBV2	TRBJ2-3	CASRGSFSTDTQYF	TGTGCCAGCAGGGGCAGTTTTAGCACAGATACGCAGTATTTT
TRBD2	-	14	TRBV4-1	TRBJ2-5	CASSLGLAEETQYF	TGCGCCAGCAGCCTTGGACTAGCGGAAGAGACCCAGTACTTC
TRBD1	-	15	TRBV5-1	TRBJ1-6	CASSLGDRDNSPLHF	TGCGCCAGCAGCTTGGGGGACAGGGATAATTCACCCCTCCACTTT
TRBD1	-	16	TRBV7-6	TRBJ2-7	CASSKTSQGGGYEQYF	TGTGCCAGCAGCAAAACTTCACAGGGGGGAGGCTACGAGCAGTACTTC
TRBD1	-	14	TRBV7-8	TRBJ2-5	CASSLVTGGETQYF	TGTGCCAGCAGCTTAGTGACAGGGGGCGAGACCCAGTACTTC
-	-	13	TRBV11-2	TRBJ1-2	CASSLGRVYGYTF	TGTGCCAGCAGCTTAGGCAGGGTATACGGCTACACCTTC